This T cell receptor beta chain was obtained from a study of early stage breast cancer tumors. Study-wide background: Most invasive tumors, about 75% of the 16, were ER+/PR+/HER2-. The ER+/PR+/HER2- tumors included about 8 ductal and four lobular carcinomas. Approximately 10-fold was the mean read coverage per sample.

Germline values: CDR1 PRHDT, CDR2 FYEKMQ (reference sequence). There are 17 residues in the CDR3. V was pared by 4 bases and J by 8 bases, with 9 bases of the junction left unmatched. Study observations and caveats: Enriched TCRB sequences shared across patients were mostly commonly generated sequences.

Profiled with immunoSEQ multiplex PCR; TCRdb holds only in-frame clones, not every one. Here the sample spans tens of thousands of clones, 65% to 90% being singletons. Points on this clone: The target antigen is unknown.

This TCR came from a person aged 50 to 59 with breast cancer. What was sequenced was blood. V usage is TRBV13 and J usage is TRBJ2-2; 14 nucleotides line up with TRBD2. The chain's CDR3 is CASSSPGTSGGAGELFF. CDR3 nucleotides: TGTGCCAGCAGCTCACCCGGGACTAGCGGGGGAGCAGGGGAGCTGTTTTTT.